This T cell receptor beta chain was recovered during a study of blood T cell repertoires in COVID-19. Study overall: Material from acute and convalescent COVID-19 was sourced from the United States, Italy and Spain. PBMCs, B-cell-depleted T cells, or T cells provided the cDNA or gDNA that made up the material.

As processed by the authors: Estimates of nucleated cell counts were drawn from the amplification of reference gene primers. The method was immunoSEQ multiplex PCR; TCRdb's version includes in-frame clones alone and lacks a portion of them. V, J and clone size were drawn from that table, and D and trimming were deduced from the DNA. This repertoire shows roughly 77,000 clones, 88% found once; its top ten account for under 6%. The CDR3 is 16 residues long. V dropped 3 bases and J dropped 6 bases, with 15 bases sitting between them. The germline V gene encodes CDR1 LGHNA and CDR2 YSLEER. This chain connects TRBV4-3 to TRBJ1-6; possible D gene TRBD1, 6 bases. The sequencing input was peripheral blood. The TCR originated in a human donor in a cohort sampled during active COVID-19. The CDR3 DNA sequence: TGCGCCAGCAGCCAGGGGGGGGGCAGAGCTAATTCACCCCTCCACTTT. Amino acids: CASSQGGGRANSPLHF.